This entry lists 21 T cell receptor beta chains sequenced from one sample in a study of control samples from healthy donors and cancer patients. Profiling relied on immunoSEQ multiplex PCR, and the TCRdb table lists in-frame clones only, not all of them. The sample yields almost 85,000 clones, around 94% seen once. The specimen was blood. These receptors all stem from a young woman in good health.

The chain links TRBV6-2 or TRBV6-3 to TRBJ2-5, with D perhaps TRBD1 (6 bases). The CDR3 is 17 amino acids. The V and J ends lost 0 bases and 2 bases respectively, with 16 bases between them. CDR1 and CDR2 from the germline V gene are MNHEY and SVGEGT. CDR3 amino acids: CASSYSVTTGPQETQYF. The CDR3 DNA is TGTGCCAGCAGTTACTCGGTTACGACAGGCCCGCAAGAGACCCAGTACTTC.

The chain combines TRBV29-1 with TRBJ1-1; weak D call: TRBD1 (6 bases). This CDR3 is 14 amino acids long. Germline lookup yields CDR1 SQVTM and CDR2 ANQGSEA. V shed 6 bases and J shed 5 bases, with 19 bases lying between them. CDR3: CSVLRGSFGTEAFF. The CDR3 coding sequence is TGCAGCGTGTTAAGGGGGAGCTTCGGTACTGAAGCTTTCTTT.

This clone has more than one count but fewer than ten. This chain uses TRBV19 with TRBJ2-1; D is undetermined. V was cut by 5 bases and J by 9 bases, with 11 bases left in between. This CDR3 has 12 residues. Germline loops: CDR1 LNHDA, CDR2 SQIVND (reference sequence). CDR3 amino acids: CASSPSLGEQFF. CDR3 nucleotide sequence: TGTGCCAGTAGTCCATCCTTGGGTGAGCAGTTCTTC.

The V call is TRBV9, the J call TRBJ2-3, with TRBD2 matching over 7 bases. Germline loops: CDR1 SGDLS, CDR2 YYNGEE. This CDR3 comprises 13 residues. The V gene end was trimmed by 2 bases and the J gene end by 6 bases; junction bases not matched to a gene: 3. CDR3 nucleotides: TGTGCCAGCAGCGTCAGCGGGATTGATACGCAGTATTTT. This sequence encodes CASSVSGIDTQYF.

This clone was detected only a few times. The chain is built from TRBV6-6 and TRBJ1-5; possible D gene TRBD1, 5 bases. CDR1 is MNHNY, CDR2 SVGAGI, per germline (reference sequence). The CDR3 sequence is 15 residues long. Deletions cut 0 bases from V and 6 bases from J, with 12 bases between. The CDR3: CASSYSTREIQPQHF. The CDR3, as DNA: TGTGCCAGCAGTTACTCGACCAGGGAGATTCAGCCCCAGCATTTT.

The V and J genes are TRBV6-5 and TRBJ2-7; TRBD1 agrees at 8 bases. The CDR3 consists of 14 residues. Germline assignment: CDR1 MNHEY and CDR2 SVGAGI. The V gene end was trimmed by 5 bases and the J gene end by 3 bases; junction bases not matched to a gene: 6. The CDR3 loop reads CASSRGTGGYEQYF. CDR3 nucleotide sequence: TGTGCCAGCAGTAGAGGCACAGGGGGCTACGAGCAGTACTTC.

The J gene is TRBJ2-1, the V gene TRBV13, with 8 nucleotides matching TRBD1. This CDR3 is built from 16 residues. Germline V CDR1 and CDR2: PRHDT, FYEKMQ (reference sequence). V was pared by 3 bases and J by 4 bases, with 8 bases of the junction left unmatched. The CDR3 loop reads CASSFETDREYNEQFF. The CDR3 DNA reads as TGTGCCAGCAGCTTCGAAACGGACAGGGAGTACAATGAGCAGTTCTTC.

The rearrangement uses TRBV10-2 and TRBJ2-7; TRBD1 matches 8 bases. There are 14 residues in the CDR3. Trimming removed 0 bases from V and 5 bases from J; junction bases left unmatched: 3. CDR1 WSHSY and CDR2 SAAADI come from the germline V gene. CDR3 amino acids: CASSESAGQDEQYF. DNA of the CDR3: TGCGCCAGCAGTGAGTCTGCGGGACAGGACGAGCAGTACTTC.

The V gene is TRBV7-2, the J gene TRBJ2-7; 9 nucleotides match TRBD1. The CDR3 spans 15 residues. J lost 3 bases, V lost 1 base, and 4 bases had no gene match. Germline CDR1 SGHTA, CDR2 FQGNSA. The CDR3 region is CASSLEGTGRYEQYF. Here the CDR3 DNA reads TGTGCCAGCAGCTTAGAGGGGACAGGGCGCTACGAGCAGTACTTC.

This sequence joins TRBV27 and TRBJ2-3, with D unresolved. The length of the CDR3 is 18 residues. Germline V CDR1 and CDR2: MNHEY, SMNVEV (reference sequence). Trimming shortened V by 5 bases and J by 0 bases, and 21 bases separated the two germline ends. CDR3 amino acids: CASSPYGLASDSTDTQYF. CDR3 DNA: TGTGCCAGCAGTCCATACGGTTTGGCGTCCGATAGCACAGATACGCAGTATTTT.

The chain carries TRBV7-2 and TRBJ2-3; TRBD2 agrees at 7 bases. The length of the CDR3 is 17 residues. Germline trimming cut 5 bases from V and 0 bases from J; bases unmatched to any gene: 11. Germline assignment: CDR1 SGHTA and CDR2 FQGNSA. The CDR3 reads CASSRRASGVSTDTQYF. The CDR3 DNA sequence: TGTGCCAGCAGCCGCCGCGCGAGCGGGGTGAGCACAGATACGCAGTATTTT.

The genes are TRBV27 and TRBJ1-1; D is unclear. CDR1 and CDR2 from the germline V gene are MNHEY and SMNVEV (reference sequence). Trimming removed 6 bases from V and 3 bases from J, with 14 bases in between. There are 14 residues in the CDR3. The CDR3 coding sequence is TGTGCCAGCAGCGAAGGTGTCGGGGACACTGAAGCTTTCTTT. Its protein is CASSEGVGDTEAFF.

This chain uses TRBV15 with TRBJ1-1; TRBD1 agrees at 8 bases. V gave up 0 bases and J gave up 7 bases; unmatched junction bases: 13. The CDR3 is made up of 17 amino acids. Germline lookup yields CDR1 LNHNV and CDR2 YYDKDF (reference sequence). In nucleotides, the CDR3 is TGTGCCACCAGCAGAGAAACAGGGGGGGTATTCCTGAGTGAAGCTTTCTTT. Translated, it gives CATSRETGGVFLSEAFF.

The rearrangement joins TRBV15 to TRBJ2-3; TRBD2 might be the D (6 bases). Trimming took off 6 bases at V and 1 base at J, with 11 bases between the two ends. Germline CDR1 reads LNHNV; CDR2 reads YYDKDF (reference sequence). The CDR3 extends over 14 amino acids. The CDR3 loop is CATRSREGTDTQYF. The CDR3 DNA follows: TGTGCCACCAGGTCGAGGGAGGGCACAGATACGCAGTATTTT.

The chain has TRBV6-5 and TRBJ2-7; 8 nucleotides line up with TRBD2. Trimming cost V 4 bases and J 6 bases; bases outside gene matches: 11. CDR1 and CDR2 (germline): MNHEY, SVGAGI. The CDR3 extends over 15 amino acids. CDR3 sequence reads: CASSSLAGLDAEQYF. The CDR3 DNA reads as TGTGCCAGCAGTTCACTCGCGGGACTAGACGCCGAGCAGTACTTC.

The chain recombines TRBV5-6 with TRBJ1-2; D remains ambiguous. CDR1 SGHDT and CDR2 YYEEEE come from the germline V gene. The CDR3 totals 12 residues. V lost 6 bases and J 9 bases, leaving 15 bases between the germline ends. The CDR3, as DNA: TGTGCCAGCACCCTTGAGGCGGCCCGCTACACCTTC. The encoded protein is CASTLEAARYTF.

V usage is TRBV2 and J usage is TRBJ2-7, with D possibly matching TRBD2 (6 bases). The CDR3 contains 13 residues. Trimming stripped 7 bases from V and 6 bases from J, with 16 bases between. In germline, CDR1 is SNHLY, CDR2 FYNNEI. The CDR3 DNA sequence: TGTGCCAGCACCTCCACGAGGACTACCGAGCAGTACTTC. Its protein is CASTSTRTTEQYF.

The chain couples TRBV7-9 to TRBJ1-5; TRBD1 might be the D (6 bases). Germline V lookup: CDR1 SEHNR, CDR2 FQNEAQ (reference sequence). The CDR3 has 16 amino acids. Trimming shortened V by 1 base and J by 6 bases, and 16 bases separated the two germline ends. CDR3 sequence (DNA): TGTGCCAGCAGCTTAGGTCAGGGGATTGGGAGTCAGCCCCAGCATTTT. Protein product: CASSLGQGIGSQPQHF.

The chain is built from TRBV2 and TRBJ2-1; D ambiguous. Germline V lookup: CDR1 SNHLY, CDR2 FYNNEI. The germline V and J ends were trimmed by 7 bases and 6 bases, with 22 bases remaining between them. This CDR3 is built from 16 residues. CDR3 nucleotides: TGTGCCAGCACCCCTGGCAGCCGTGGGTCGCTCAATGAGCAGTTCTTC. It is translated as CASTPGSRGSLNEQFF.

This chain joins TRBV3-1 (or the pseudogene TRBV3-2) and TRBJ2-1, with D possibly being TRBD2 (7 bases). The V gene lost 4 bases and the J gene lost 12 bases, with 22 bases spanning the gap. Looked up from germline, CDR1 is LGHDT and CDR2 is YNNKEL (reference sequence). The CDR3 has 15 residues. CDR3 sequence reads: CASSPGGGGAFGQFF. CDR3 DNA: TGTGCCAGCAGCCCGGGCGGAGGGGGGGCCTTCGGGCAGTTCTTC.

CDR3 loop: CASAILGDTQYF. CDR3 DNA: TGTGCTAGTGCTATACTAGGGGATACGCAGTATTTT. V gene TRBV12-5 combines with J gene TRBJ2-3; D might be TRBD2 (5 bases). The V end lost 7 bases, the J end lost 6 bases, and 11 bases lay between the germline ends. Germline lookup yields CDR1 LGHNT and CDR2 FRNRAP. CDR3 length equals 12 residues.